This TCR beta chain comes out of a study of blood T cell repertoires in COVID-19. Study as a whole: The United States, Italy and Spain supplied acute and convalescent COVID-19 samples. Nucleic acid was either cDNA or gDNA, and it came from T cells, B-cell-depleted T cells, or PBMCs.

This table comes from immunoSEQ multiplex PCR, and its TCRdb copy is limited to in-frame clones, with some not included. The sample comprises more than 200,000 clones, over 75% of which are singletons, and 6.5% to 9% rests with the top ten. Those who participated ranged in age from roughly 18 to 90 years and resided in roughly 26 US areas. After removal of 5 bases from V and 8 bases from J, the junction contained 4 bases not matched to a gene. CDR3 length: 12 residues. Germline V gene sequence: CDR1 MNHEY, CDR2 SVGAGI. The sequencing sample was made of PBMCs or T cells enriched from blood (not recorded which). This sequence was found in a woman in her forties with acute COVID-19. The J gene is TRBJ1-2, the V gene TRBV6-5; 8 bases fit TRBD1. The CDR3 bases are TGTGCCAGCAGTACCGGGGACAGGGGCTACACCTTC. Residues: CASSTGDRGYTF.